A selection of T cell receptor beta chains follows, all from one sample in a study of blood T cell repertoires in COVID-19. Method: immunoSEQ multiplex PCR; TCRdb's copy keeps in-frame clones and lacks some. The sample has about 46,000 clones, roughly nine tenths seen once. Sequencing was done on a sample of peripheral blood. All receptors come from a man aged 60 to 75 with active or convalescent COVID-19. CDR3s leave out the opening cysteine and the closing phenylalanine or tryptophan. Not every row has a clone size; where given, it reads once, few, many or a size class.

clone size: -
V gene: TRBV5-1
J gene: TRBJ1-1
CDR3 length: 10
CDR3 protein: ASRYRDTEAF

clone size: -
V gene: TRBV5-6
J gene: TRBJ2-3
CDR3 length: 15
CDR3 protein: ASSLVSSGGGTDTQY

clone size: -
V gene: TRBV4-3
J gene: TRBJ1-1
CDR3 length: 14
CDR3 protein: ASSQGGQGMWAEAF

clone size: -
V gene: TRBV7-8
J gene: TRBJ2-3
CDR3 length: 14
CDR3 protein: ASSLMELAIGGTQY

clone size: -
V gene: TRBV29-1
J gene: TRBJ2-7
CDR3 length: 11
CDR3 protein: SVEIGTDYEQY

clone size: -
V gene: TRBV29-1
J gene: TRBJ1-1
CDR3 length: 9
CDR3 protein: SASDRTEAF

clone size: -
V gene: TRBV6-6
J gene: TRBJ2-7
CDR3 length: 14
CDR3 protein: ASSYGASGGTYEQY

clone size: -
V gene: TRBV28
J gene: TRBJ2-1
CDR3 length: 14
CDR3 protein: ASSSGQELIGNEQF

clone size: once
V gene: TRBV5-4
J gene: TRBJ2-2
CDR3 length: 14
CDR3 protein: ASRRLAGGYTGELF

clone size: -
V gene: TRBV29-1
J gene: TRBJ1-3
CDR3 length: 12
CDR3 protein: SVSTGPSGNTIY

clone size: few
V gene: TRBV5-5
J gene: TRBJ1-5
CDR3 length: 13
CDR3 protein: ASSPHDRRNQPQH

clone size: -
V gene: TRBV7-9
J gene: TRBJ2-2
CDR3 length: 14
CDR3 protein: ASSLASGTVAWELF

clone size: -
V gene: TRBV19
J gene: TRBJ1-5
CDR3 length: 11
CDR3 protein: ASSDGNNQPQH

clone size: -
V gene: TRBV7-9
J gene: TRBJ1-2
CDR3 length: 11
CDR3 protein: ASSLARQIGYT

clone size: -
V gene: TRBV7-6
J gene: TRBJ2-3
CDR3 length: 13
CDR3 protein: ASSSFSWSTDTQY

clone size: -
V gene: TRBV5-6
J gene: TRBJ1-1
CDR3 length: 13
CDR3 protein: ASSAQTGTNTEAF

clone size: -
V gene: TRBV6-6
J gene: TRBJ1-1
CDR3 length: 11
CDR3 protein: ASSLADRAEAF

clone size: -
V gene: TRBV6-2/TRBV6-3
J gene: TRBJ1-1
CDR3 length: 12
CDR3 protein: ASSVITGSTEAF

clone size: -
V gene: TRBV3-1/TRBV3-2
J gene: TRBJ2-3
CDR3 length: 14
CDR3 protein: ASSQEGSGELDTQY

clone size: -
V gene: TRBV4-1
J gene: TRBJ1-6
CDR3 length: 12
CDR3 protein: ASSEPGGLAPLH

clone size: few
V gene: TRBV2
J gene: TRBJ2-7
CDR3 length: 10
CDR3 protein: ATTTGGYEQY

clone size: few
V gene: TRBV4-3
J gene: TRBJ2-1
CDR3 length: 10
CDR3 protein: ASSPQGDEQF

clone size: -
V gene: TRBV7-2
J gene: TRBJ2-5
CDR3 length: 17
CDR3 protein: ASSSLGVLAGDPQETQY

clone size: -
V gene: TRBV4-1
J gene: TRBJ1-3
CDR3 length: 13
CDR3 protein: ASSQDRMGVSTIY

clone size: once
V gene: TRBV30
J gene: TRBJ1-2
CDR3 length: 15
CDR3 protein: AWSVLGGGPKNYGYT

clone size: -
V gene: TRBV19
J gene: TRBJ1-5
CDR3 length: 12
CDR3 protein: ASSMTGERQPQH

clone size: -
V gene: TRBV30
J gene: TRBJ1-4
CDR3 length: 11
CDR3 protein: AWAGLGREKLF

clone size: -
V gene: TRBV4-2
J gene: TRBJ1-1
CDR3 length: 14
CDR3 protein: ASSQDRGTVDTEAF

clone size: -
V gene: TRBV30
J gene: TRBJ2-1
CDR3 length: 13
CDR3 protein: AWSGNRGSYNEQF

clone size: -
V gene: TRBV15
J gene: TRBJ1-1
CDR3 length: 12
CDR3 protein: ATSGNRVGTEAF

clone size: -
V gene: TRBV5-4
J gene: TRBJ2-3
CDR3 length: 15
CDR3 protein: ASSWKTSGGLTDTQY

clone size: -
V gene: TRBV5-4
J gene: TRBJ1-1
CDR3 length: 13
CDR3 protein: ASSLDGVTNTEAF

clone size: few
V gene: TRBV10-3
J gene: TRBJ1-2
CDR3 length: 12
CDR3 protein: AIRAQGDSYGYT

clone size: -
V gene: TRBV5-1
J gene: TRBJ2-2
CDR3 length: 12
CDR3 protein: ASSLTQGTGELF

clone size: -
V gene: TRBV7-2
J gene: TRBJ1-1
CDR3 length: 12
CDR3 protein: ASTLQDRVNEAF

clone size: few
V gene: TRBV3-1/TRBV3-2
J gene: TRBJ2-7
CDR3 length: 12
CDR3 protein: ASSPQGAPYEQY

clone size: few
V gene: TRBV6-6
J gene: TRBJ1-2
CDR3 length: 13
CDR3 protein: ASSYSRQGRYGYT

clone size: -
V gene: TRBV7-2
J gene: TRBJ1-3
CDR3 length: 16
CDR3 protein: ASSLEVSRGLSGNTIY

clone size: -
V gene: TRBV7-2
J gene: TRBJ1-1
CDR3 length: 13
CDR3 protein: ASSSRTGERAEAF

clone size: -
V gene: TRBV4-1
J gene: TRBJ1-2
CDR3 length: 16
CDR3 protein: ASSQEWTGGSSIYGYT

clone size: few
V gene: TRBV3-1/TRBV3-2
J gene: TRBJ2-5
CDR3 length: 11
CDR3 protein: ASSHEVQETQY

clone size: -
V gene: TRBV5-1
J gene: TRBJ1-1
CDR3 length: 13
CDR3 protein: ASSYRGGHYTEAF

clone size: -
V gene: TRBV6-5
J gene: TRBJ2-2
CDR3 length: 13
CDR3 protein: ASRVTGANTGELF

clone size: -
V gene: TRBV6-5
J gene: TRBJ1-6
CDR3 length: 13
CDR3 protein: ASSYSVRGESPLH

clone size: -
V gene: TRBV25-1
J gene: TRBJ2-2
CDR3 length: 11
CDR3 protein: ASSDQAGGELF

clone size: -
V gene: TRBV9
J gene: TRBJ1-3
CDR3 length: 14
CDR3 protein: ASGTTELTTGNTIY

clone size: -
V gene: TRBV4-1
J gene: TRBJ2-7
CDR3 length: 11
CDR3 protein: ASSMDRVREQY

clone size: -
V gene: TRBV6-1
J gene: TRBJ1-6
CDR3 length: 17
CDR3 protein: ASSERVNRGGSYNSPLH

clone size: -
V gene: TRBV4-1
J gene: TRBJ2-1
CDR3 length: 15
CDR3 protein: ASSQELGGGPYNEQF

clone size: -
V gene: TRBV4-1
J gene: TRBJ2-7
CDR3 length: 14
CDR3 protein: ASSRGTRTGSYEQY

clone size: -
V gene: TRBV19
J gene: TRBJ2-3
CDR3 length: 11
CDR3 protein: ASGGSLPHTQY

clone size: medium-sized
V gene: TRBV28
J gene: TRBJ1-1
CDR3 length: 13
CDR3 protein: ASSSSGTGFTEAF

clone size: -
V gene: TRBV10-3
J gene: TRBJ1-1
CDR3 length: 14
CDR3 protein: AISEDGGYLGTEAF

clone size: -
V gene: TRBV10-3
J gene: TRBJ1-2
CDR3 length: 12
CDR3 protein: AISRQDRGVGYT

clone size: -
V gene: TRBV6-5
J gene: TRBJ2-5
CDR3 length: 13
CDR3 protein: ASSSTQGNQETQY